The TCR beta chain under discussion was sequenced for a study of shared clonotypes between healthy human individuals. The overall study: Per donor, CD8 memory used one plate, CD8 naive used two, CD4 memory used three and CD4 naive used three.

The authors ran the assay at deep level. The method was immunoSEQ multiplex PCR; TCRdb's version includes in-frame clones alone and lacks a portion of them. The sample includes millions of clones, 90% to 95% seen only once; the top ten take more than 0.1%. Germline V lookup: CDR1 SGHTA, CDR2 FQGNSA. The CDR3 is made up of 14 amino acids. V lost 5 bases and J lost 1; bases outside the gene matches: 2. The TCR comes from a man between 18 and 29 years old in good health. Input material: naive CD4+ T cells sorted from blood. Noted subset: CD45RA+ positively selected. The chain links TRBV7-2 to TRBJ1-3; 7 bases fit TRBD1. The CDR3 is CASSHRGSGNTIYF. CDR3 nucleotides: TGTGCCAGCAGCCACAGGGGATCTGGAAACACCATATATTTT.